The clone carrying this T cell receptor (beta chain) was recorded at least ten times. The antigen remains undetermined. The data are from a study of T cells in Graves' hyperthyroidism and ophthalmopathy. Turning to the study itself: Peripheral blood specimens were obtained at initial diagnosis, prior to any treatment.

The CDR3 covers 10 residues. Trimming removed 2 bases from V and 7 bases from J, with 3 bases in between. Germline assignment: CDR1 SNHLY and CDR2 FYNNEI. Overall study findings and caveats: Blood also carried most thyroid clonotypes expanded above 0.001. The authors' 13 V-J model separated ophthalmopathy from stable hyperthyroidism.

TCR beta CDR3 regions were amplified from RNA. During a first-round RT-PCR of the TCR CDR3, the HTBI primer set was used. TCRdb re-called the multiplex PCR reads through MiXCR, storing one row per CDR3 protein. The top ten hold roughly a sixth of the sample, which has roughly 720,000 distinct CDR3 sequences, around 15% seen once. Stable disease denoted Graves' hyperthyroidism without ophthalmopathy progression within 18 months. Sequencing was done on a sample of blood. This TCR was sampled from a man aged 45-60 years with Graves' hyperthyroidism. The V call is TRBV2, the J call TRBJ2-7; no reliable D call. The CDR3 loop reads CASSEPEQYF. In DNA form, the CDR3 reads TGTGCCAGCAGTGAACCGGAGCAGTACTTC.